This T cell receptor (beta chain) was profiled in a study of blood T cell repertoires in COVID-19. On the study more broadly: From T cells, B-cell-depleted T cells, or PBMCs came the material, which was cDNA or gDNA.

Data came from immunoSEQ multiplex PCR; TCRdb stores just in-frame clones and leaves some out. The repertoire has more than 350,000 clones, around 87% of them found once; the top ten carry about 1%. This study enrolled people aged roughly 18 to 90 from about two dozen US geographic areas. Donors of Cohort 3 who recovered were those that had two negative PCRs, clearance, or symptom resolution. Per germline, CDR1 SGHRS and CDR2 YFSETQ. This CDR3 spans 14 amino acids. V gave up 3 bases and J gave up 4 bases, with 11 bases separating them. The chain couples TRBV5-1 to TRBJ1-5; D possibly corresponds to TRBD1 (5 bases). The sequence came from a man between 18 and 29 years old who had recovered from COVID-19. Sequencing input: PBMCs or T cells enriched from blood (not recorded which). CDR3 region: CASSWGGANQPQHF. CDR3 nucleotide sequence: TGCGCCAGCAGCTGGGGTGGGGCGAATCAGCCCCAGCATTTT.